Included here is one T cell receptor (beta chain) sequence, with context. Template material for amplifying TCR beta CDR3 regions consisted of RNA transcripts. An initial round of RT-PCR targeting the TCR CDR3 relied on the HTBI primer set. MiXCR, applied by TCRdb to the multiplex PCR reads, yields one record per CDR3 protein. The sample consists of over 500,000 distinct CDR3 sequences, about 15% of them appearing once. Germline CDR1 and CDR2: LNHDA and SQIVND (reference sequence). There are 17 residues in the CDR3. Losses at the gene ends were 5 bases for V and 0 bases for J; bases not matched to a gene: 6. This record comes from a study of T cells in Graves' hyperthyroidism and ophthalmopathy.

The chain couples TRBV19 to TRBJ2-6, with 8 nucleotides matching TRBD1. This receptor was obtained from a woman aged 18-29 years with Graves' ophthalmopathy. The specimen was blood. CDR3 bases: TGTGCCAGTAGTTCCGGGACAGGCCTCTCTGGGGCCAACGTCCTGACTTTC. It is translated as CASSSGTGLSGANVLTF.